This T cell receptor beta chain was found in a study of T cell responses to AZD1222 COVID-19 vaccine. The ends were cut back, 4 bases at V and 3 bases at J, with 16 bases in the middle. The V gene's germline CDR1 is LGHDT and CDR2 YNNKEL (reference sequence). The CDR3 sequence is 15 residues long. Profiled with immunoSEQ multiplex PCR; TCRdb holds only in-frame clones, not every one. The profile shows 90,000 to 95,000 clones, approximately 90% of them singletons. The TCR originated in an adult in good health. V and J are TRBV3-1 (or the pseudogene TRBV3-2) and TRBJ2-7; a weak D match, TRBD1 (6 bases). Sequencing used peripheral blood, obtained on day 0 of AZD1222 vaccination. In DNA form, the CDR3 reads TGTGCCAGCAGCCGGGACATAATGTCCGGCTACGAGCAGTACTTC. Translated: CASSRDIMSGYEQYF.